These 27 T cell receptor beta chains were sequenced from one sample in a study of T cell clonotyping in hematopoietic cell transplantation. The table came from immunoSEQ multiplex PCR; TCRdb's copy has only in-frame clones and leaves some out. The repertoire has under 10,000 clones, roughly 81% of them found once; the top ten carry about 4.8%. This specimen was peripheral blood mononuclear cells, taken 180 days after allogeneic stem cell transplant. The receptors were sampled from a female patient in her fifties or sixties who had an allogeneic stem cell transplant from an unrelated donor, so the T cells may come from the graft donor. Some clones in this sample may be carry-over from other donors' samples.

The CDR3 DNA is TGTGCCACAGGGGAGATCCAGCCGGAAGCTTTCTTT. Translated, it gives CATGEIQPEAFF. The V and J genes are TRBV10-3 and TRBJ1-1; a possible D gene is TRBD1 (6 bases). This CDR3 region has 12 residues. V gave up 10 bases and J gave up 8 bases, with 17 bases separating them. Germline CDR1 is ENHRY and CDR2 is SYGVKD.

The rearrangement joins TRBV14 to TRBJ1-1; weak D call: TRBD1 (5 bases). Trimming took off 4 bases at V and 5 bases at J, with 14 bases between the two ends. The CDR3 totals 14 residues. Germline V gene lookup returns CDR1 SGHDN and CDR2 FVKESK. The DNA of the CDR3 is TGTGCCAGCAGCCGGGGGGGTTCGGCAACTGAAGCTTTCTTT. Its translation: CASSRGGSATEAFF. Supplemented by reference TRBV14 and TRBJ1-1, the full variable domain reads EAGVTQFPSHSVIEKGQTVTLRCDPISGHDNLYWYRRVMGKEIKFLLHFVKESKQDESGMPNNRFLAERTGGTYSTLKVQPAELEDSGVYFCASSRGGSATEAFFGQGTRLTVV.

The chain employs TRBV11-3 and TRBJ2-6, with D uncertain. V lost 1 base, J lost 0 bases, and 10 bases lay in between. CDR3 length: 17 residues. Germline CDR1 reads SGHNT; CDR2 reads YENEEA. This CDR3 is CASSLGGSHSGANVLTF. CDR3 DNA sequence: TGTGCCAGCAGCTTAGGAGGCAGTCACTCTGGGGCCAACGTCCTGACTTTC.

The J gene is TRBJ2-3, the V gene TRBV2; tentatively, D is TRBD1 (6 bases). CDR3 length: 11 amino acids. Germline CDR1 SNHLY, CDR2 FYNNEI. V lost 7 bases, J lost 8 bases, and 10 bases lay in between. In DNA form, the CDR3 reads TGTGCCAGCACCCCAGGGGTTACGCAGTATTTT. Its protein product is CASTPGVTQYF.

This clone was detected only once. The chain recombines TRBV7-2 with TRBJ2-7; D is perhaps TRBD1 (5 bases). The CDR3 is 13 amino acids. Trimming removed 5 bases at V and 1 base at J, with 9 bases between. Germline lookup yields CDR1 SGHTA and CDR2 FQGNSA. CDR3 sequence (DNA): TGTGCCAGCAGCCAACAGGTATCCTACGAGCAGTACTTC. It yields the protein CASSQQVSYEQYF. Looking up the rest from reference TRBV7-2 and TRBJ2-7 gives the full variable domain: GAGVSQSPSNKVTEKGKDVELRCDPISGHTALYWYRQSLGQGLEFLIYFQGNSAPDKSGLPSDRFSAERTGGSVSTLTIQRTQQEDSAVYLCASSQQVSYEQYFGPGTRLTVT.

The chain employs TRBV27 and TRBJ1-4; perhaps TRBD1 as D (5 bases). Germline-derived CDR1 and CDR2 are MNHEY and SMNVEV (reference sequence). The V end was cut by 6 bases, the J end by 5 bases, with 13 bases between. The CDR3 loop spans 14 amino acids. The CDR3 reads CASRFDGGNEKLFF. The DNA for the CDR3 is TGTGCCAGCAGGTTTGACGGGGGAAATGAAAAACTGTTTTTT.

The chain combines TRBV7-9 with TRBJ1-5; D unclear. Germline CDR1 and CDR2: SEHNR and FQNEAQ (reference sequence). V lost 1 base and J lost 0, with 7 bases in between. This CDR3 spans 15 amino acids. CDR3 protein: CASSLGGASNQPQHF. CDR3 in DNA: TGTGCCAGCAGCTTAGGAGGCGCTAGCAATCAGCCCCAGCATTTT.

The chain uses TRBV30 and TRBJ2-5; weak D call: TRBD2 (6 bases). This CDR3 is 15 amino acids long. Trimming left V 2 bases short and J 2 bases short, with 15 bases between. CDR1 GTSNPN and CDR2 SVGIG come from the germline V gene (reference sequence). The CDR3 DNA reads as TGTGCCTGGAGTCGGCGGGACCTACGACAAGAGACCCAGTACTTC. Its translation: CAWSRRDLRQETQYF.

This clone was observed a few times. The rearrangement joins TRBV30 to TRBJ1-1; D is uncertain. The CDR3 totals 10 residues. Trimming stripped 3 bases from V and 10 bases from J, with 9 bases between. CDR1 and CDR2 from the germline V gene are GTSNPN and SVGIG (reference sequence). The DNA of the CDR3 is TGTGCCTGGAGGGGTTTGGGAGCTTTCTTT. This sequence encodes CAWRGLGAFF.

The chain links TRBV20-1 to TRBJ1-1, with D possibly being TRBD1 (5 bases). CDR1 and CDR2 (germline): DFQATT, SNEGSKA (reference sequence). CDR3 length: 11 residues. The ends were cut back, 3 bases at V and 4 bases at J, with 6 bases in the middle. CDR3 sequence: CSARGGTEAFF. CDR3 coding DNA: TGCAGTGCTAGGGGGGGCACTGAAGCTTTCTTT.

V gene TRBV30 combines with J gene TRBJ2-1; D is possibly TRBD2 (7 bases). The V end lost 5 bases, the J end lost 6 bases, and 17 bases lay between the germline ends. There are 14 residues in the CDR3. CDR1 GTSNPN and CDR2 SVGIG come from the germline V gene (reference sequence). The CDR3 is CAWDGGRGFNEQFF. CDR3 sequence (DNA): TGTGCCTGGGATGGGGGGAGGGGGTTCAATGAGCAGTTCTTC.

The chain uses TRBV9 and TRBJ1-1; D is uncertain. CDR3 length: 11 residues. The ends were cut back, 3 bases at V and 4 bases at J, with 4 bases in the middle. Germline V gene lookup returns CDR1 SGDLS and CDR2 YYNGEE. The CDR3 nucleotides read TGTGCCAGCAGCGAGGGCACTGAAGCTTTCTTT. This gives the protein CASSEGTEAFF.

CDR3 amino acids: CSVGIAEYEQYF. The CDR3 nucleotides read TGCAGCGTTGGAATAGCGGAGTACGAGCAGTACTTC. The chain uses TRBV29-1 and TRBJ2-5, with D perhaps matching TRBD2 (6 bases). The J call is doubtful: the DNA matches TRBJ2-7 better. This CDR3 is built from 12 residues. Germline V gives CDR1 SQVTM, CDR2 ANQGSEA.

The V and J genes are TRBV7-8 and TRBJ1-1; tentative D call: TRBD1 (5 bases). The CDR3 runs to 16 residues. V dropped 4 bases and J dropped 3 bases, with 18 bases sitting between them. Per the germline V gene, CDR1 is SGHVS and CDR2 is FQNEAQ. The CDR3 nucleotides are TGTGCCAGCAGCTACCAACTTCCAGGGATGGACACTGAAGCTTTCTTT. It specifies CASSYQLPGMDTEAFF. Drawing the rest from reference TRBV7-8 and TRBJ1-1, the complete variable domain is GAGVSQSPRYKVAKRGQDVALRCDPISGHVSLFWYQQALGQGPEFLTYFQNEAQLDKSGLPSDRFFAERPEGSVSTLKIQRTQQEDSAVYLCASSYQLPGMDTEAFFGQGTRLTVV.

The rearrangement links TRBV5-1 to TRBJ1-1; TRBD1 matches at 7 bases. Germline assignment: CDR1 SGHRS and CDR2 YFSETQ. Trimming took 0 bases from V and 1 from J; bases not matched to a gene: 3. CDR3 size: 15 residues. This CDR3 reads CASSLVRTGNTEAFF. CDR3 DNA: TGCGCCAGCAGCTTGGTGAGGACAGGGAACACTGAAGCTTTCTTT. Full variable domain (remainder filled in from reference TRBV5-1 and TRBJ1-1): KAGVTQTPRYLIKTRGQQVTLSCSPISGHRSVSWYQQTPGQGLQFLFEYFSETQRNKGNFPGRFSGRQFSNSRSEMNVSTLELGDSALYLCASSLVRTGNTEAFFGQGTRLTVV.

The V and J genes are TRBV14 and TRBJ1-1; unclear D gene. Looked up from germline, CDR1 is SGHDN and CDR2 is FVKESK. The CDR3 runs 10 residues. V was cut by 6 bases and J by 7 bases, with 6 bases left in between. CDR3 amino acids: CASSDLEAFF. As DNA, the CDR3 is TGTGCCAGCAGTGATCTTGAAGCTTTCTTT.

The rearrangement joins TRBV29-1 to TRBJ1-2; no definite D call. Looked up from germline, CDR1 is SQVTM and CDR2 is ANQGSEA. V gave up 3 bases and J gave up 5 bases, with 7 bases separating them. The CDR3 is made up of 11 amino acids. CDR3 amino acids: CSVDTSYGYTF. In DNA form, the CDR3 reads TGCAGCGTTGACACAAGTTATGGCTACACCTTC.

Written as DNA, the CDR3 is TGTGCCACCAGCAGGGGTAAGAACACTGAAGCTTTCTTT. Protein product: CATSRGKNTEAFF. This chain joins TRBV15 and TRBJ1-1; D ambiguous. The CDR3 contains 13 residues. Germline V gene sequence: CDR1 LNHNV, CDR2 YYDKDF (reference sequence). The ends were cut back, 3 bases at V and 1 base at J, with 6 bases in the middle.

V usage is TRBV7-9 and J usage is TRBJ2-2; no firm D call. In germline, CDR1 is SEHNR, CDR2 FQNEAQ (reference sequence). The CDR3 consists of 16 residues. Trimming took off 5 bases at V and 7 bases at J, with 20 bases between the two ends. The CDR3 sequence: CASSRHKMGGVGELFF. CDR3 nucleotides: TGTGCCAGCAGCCGCCACAAGATGGGTGGGGTCGGGGAGCTGTTTTTT.

CDR3 coding DNA: TGTGCCAGCAGTGATGGGACTGAAGCTTTCTTT. Amino acids: CASSDGTEAFF. V is TRBV25-1 and J is TRBJ1-1; D not resolved. Germline V gives CDR1 MGHDK, CDR2 SYGVNS. The CDR3 extends over 11 amino acids. Trimming left V 3 bases short and J 5 bases short, with 4 bases between. The whole variable domain, filled in from reference TRBV25-1 and TRBJ1-1, reads EADIYQTPRYLVIGTGKKITLECSQTMGHDKMYWYQQDPGMELHLIHYSYGVNSTEKGDLSSESTVSRIRTEHFPLTLESARPSHTSQYLCASSDGTEAFFGQGTRLTVV.

The CDR3, as DNA: TGTGCCTGGGGTCCCGGGTCCGGAGGTCCAGATACGCAGTATTTT. It encodes CAWGPGSGGPDTQYF. V and J are TRBV30 and TRBJ2-3; D perhaps matches TRBD2 (5 bases). Between the trimmed V and J ends, which lost 5 bases and 4 bases, there was a span of 19 bases. The V gene's germline CDR1 is GTSNPN and CDR2 SVGIG (reference sequence). The CDR3 runs to 15 residues. The full variable domain, completed using reference TRBV30 and TRBJ2-3, is SQTIHQWPATLVQPVGSPLSLECTVEGTSNPNLYWYRQAAGRGLQLLFYSVGIGQISSEVPQNLSASRPQDRQFILSSKKLLLSDSGFYLCAWGPGSGGPDTQYFGPGTRLTVL.

In DNA form, the CDR3 reads TGTGCCAGCAGTTGGGGACAGGGAGGCTACACCTTC. It codes for CASSWGQGGYTF. The chain combines TRBV6-1 with TRBJ1-2, with TRBD1 matching 9 bases. Germline lookup yields CDR1 MNHNS and CDR2 SASEGT. This CDR3 comprises 12 residues. Trimming cost V 5 bases and J 8 bases; bases outside gene matches: 3.

The chain combines TRBV5-4 with TRBJ1-4; D is perhaps TRBD1 (6 bases). This CDR3 is built from 14 residues. Trimming cost V 4 bases and J 4 bases, with 11 bases left between them. Germline-derived CDR1 and CDR2 are SGHNT and YYREEE (reference sequence). CDR3: CASSVDSLNEKLFF. The CDR3 DNA is TGTGCCAGCAGCGTGGACAGCCTTAATGAAAAACTGTTTTTT.

This clone has more than one count but fewer than ten. The chain couples TRBV30 to TRBJ1-3; D is possibly TRBD1 (5 bases). Germline V CDR1 and CDR2: GTSNPN, SVGIG (reference sequence). Trimming removed 7 bases from V and 2 bases from J, with 12 bases in between. The CDR3 totals 13 residues. The CDR3 DNA follows: TGTGCCTCGCGGGAAGGGGCTGGAAACACCATATATTTT. Encoded protein: CASREGAGNTIYF.

The chain uses TRBV29-1 and TRBJ1-2; perhaps TRBD1 as D (5 bases). The CDR3 has 12 residues. The germline CDR1 and CDR2 sequences are SQVTM and ANQGSEA. Trimming shortened V by 3 bases and J by 2 bases, and 7 bases separated the two germline ends. Here the CDR3 DNA reads TGCAGCGTTGAGGCAGGGAACTATGGCTACACCTTC. As protein: CSVEAGNYGYTF.

The CDR3 here is CASSHGQQGYEQYF. The DNA for the CDR3 is TGTGCCAGCAGCCACGGACAACAGGGCTACGAGCAGTACTTC. The rearrangement joins TRBV9 to TRBJ2-7; D might be TRBD1 (6 bases). Germline CDR1 SGDLS, CDR2 YYNGEE. The ends were cut back, 4 bases at V and 3 bases at J, with 14 bases in the middle. The CDR3 covers 14 residues. Combining the CDR3 with reference TRBV9 and TRBJ2-7 gives the whole variable domain DSGVTQTPKHLITATGQRVTLRCSPRSGDLSVYWYQQSLDQGLQFLIQYYNGEERAKGNILERFSAQQFPDLHSELNLSSLELGDSALYFCASSHGQQGYEQYFGPGTRLTVT.

This chain connects TRBV4-2 to TRBJ1-5; no clear D gene. Looked up from germline, CDR1 is LGHNA and CDR2 is YNFKEQ. The CDR3 consists of 13 residues. Deletions cut 0 bases from V and 7 bases from J, with 7 bases between. The CDR3 loop is CASSQDQLQPQHF. The CDR3 coding sequence is TGTGCCAGCAGCCAAGATCAATTGCAGCCCCAGCATTTT.